This is a list of T cell receptor beta chains from one sample in a study of Ad26.COV2.S vaccination and SARS-CoV-2 variants. Data came from immunoSEQ multiplex PCR; TCRdb stores just in-frame clones and leaves some out. This sample has about half a million clones, with 80% to 90% found just once. The source was peripheral blood, collected in a trial of Ad26.COV2.S vaccine versus placebo. These receptors were obtained from a person aged 18-60 years who received the Ad26.COV2.S COVID-19 vaccine or a placebo. CDR3s include the opening cysteine and the closing phenylalanine or tryptophan. A D gene is named only where the DNA matches it firmly. Clone size is given for some rows only: seen once, a few or many times, or a class if the clone is expanded.

TRBV30,-,TRBJ2-7,-,CAWRGGVDEQYF,TGTGCCTGGAGAGGGGGTGTGGACGAGCAGTACTTC
TRBV5-3,-,TRBJ1-5,-,CARTGWIQPQHF,TGTGCCAGAACTGGGTGGATCCAGCCCCAGCATTTT
TRBV9,once,TRBJ2-3,-,CASSVEAGWEGTDTQYF,TGTGCCAGCAGCGTAGAGGCTGGGTGGGAGGGCACAGATACGCAGTATTTT
TRBV6-5,few,TRBJ1-1,-,CATERQLNTEAFF,TGTGCCACAGAAAGGCAGTTGAACACTGAAGCTTTCTTT
TRBV28,-,TRBJ1-2,TRBD1,CASSLRGRFYGYTF,TGTGCCAGCAGTTTAAGGGGGCGCTTCTATGGCTACACCTTC
TRBV2,-,TRBJ1-1,-,CASRRGLLEAFF,TGTGCCAGCAGGCGGGGCCTCCTTGAAGCTTTCTTT
TRBV4-3,once,TRBJ1-5,TRBD1,CASSQGQGTHQPQHF,TGCGCCAGCAGCCAAGGACAGGGCACCCATCAGCCCCAGCATTTT
TRBV11-2,-,TRBJ2-1,-,CASSIRDPDDEQFF,TGTGCCAGCAGCATCCGGGACCCTGACGATGAGCAGTTCTTC
TRBV6-5,-,TRBJ1-5,-,CASSYRWGFGEHF,TGTGCCAGCAGTTATAGGTGGGGTTTTGGGGAGCATTTT
TRBV2,-,TRBJ1-5,TRBD1,CASSSDRGRGQPQHF,TGTGCCAGCAGTTCCGACAGGGGGCGAGGGCAGCCCCAGCATTTT
TRBV3-1/TRBV3-2,-,TRBJ1-2,-,CASSHYQGIYGYTF,TGTGCCAGCAGCCATTACCAGGGAATCTACGGCTACACCTTC
TRBV28,-,TRBJ1-1,-,CASSLGNRASEAFF,TGTGCCAGCAGTCTCGGAAACAGGGCTTCTGAAGCTTTCTTT
TRBV30,few,TRBJ1-5,-,CAWARGSNQPQHF,TGTGCCTGGGCCAGGGGTAGCAATCAGCCCCAGCATTTT
TRBV4-3,-,TRBJ1-2,-,CASSQERGTNYGYTF,TGCGCCAGCAGCCAAGAGAGAGGAACAAACTATGGCTACACCTTC
TRBV5-4,-,TRBJ2-7,TRBD2,CASSLAGASGAYEQYF,TGTGCCAGCAGCTTGGCCGGGGCTAGCGGAGCCTACGAGCAGTACTTC
TRBV27,-,TRBJ1-1,-,CASRGWENTEAFF,TGTGCCAGCAGAGGGTGGGAGAACACTGAAGCTTTCTTT
TRBV5-1,-,TRBJ2-4,TRBD1,CASSRGTAENIQYF,TGCGCCAGCAGCAGGGGGACAGCGGAAAACATTCAGTACTTC
TRBV7-9,-,TRBJ2-7,TRBD2,CASSLIVGERLATHEQYF,TGTGCCAGCAGCTTAATAGTTGGGGAGAGACTAGCGACCCACGAGCAGTACTTC
TRBV18,-,TRBJ1-1,-,CASSPSSGGNTEAFF,TGTGCCAGCTCACCCTCTTCTGGGGGGAACACTGAAGCTTTCTTT
TRBV29-1,-,TRBJ1-1,-,CSVGGTDGFMNTEAFF,TGCAGCGTTGGAGGGACCGACGGGTTCATGAACACTGAAGCTTTCTTT
TRBV15,-,TRBJ2-1,TRBD2,CATSHRLAGEHNEQFF,TGTGCCACCTCTCATAGACTGGCGGGAGAACACAATGAGCAGTTCTTC
TRBV6-2/TRBV6-3,-,TRBJ2-6,TRBD1,CASSKPGQGFSGANVLTF,TGTGCCAGCAGTAAACCGGGACAGGGGTTTTCTGGGGCCAACGTCCTGACTTTC
TRBV28,-,TRBJ2-1,-,CASNGGGTSSYNEQFF,TGTGCCAGCAATGGGGGCGGGACCAGCTCCTACAATGAGCAGTTCTTC
TRBV28,-,TRBJ2-7,TRBD2,CASTGTSGGLSYEQYF,TGTGCCAGCACCGGGACTAGCGGAGGTCTTTCCTACGAGCAGTACTTC
TRBV2,-,TRBJ2-7,-,CASSEGRGVRGQYF,TGTGCCAGCAGTGAAGGGAGAGGGGTTAGAGGGCAGTACTTC
TRBV27,-,TRBJ1-6,-,CASSFSGGRDNSPLHF,TGTGCCAGCAGTTTTTCTGGGGGAAGGGATAATTCACCCCTCCACTTT
TRBV3-1/TRBV3-2,once,TRBJ2-7,-,CASSHGGAHSYEQYF,TGTGCCAGCAGCCACGGAGGGGCCCACTCCTACGAGCAGTACTTC
TRBV7-9,-,TRBJ1-6,-,CASSVGVLLNNSPLHF,TGTGCCAGCAGCGTCGGTGTGCTACTGAATAATTCACCCCTCCACTTT
TRBV29-1,once,TRBJ2-1,TRBD2,CSVDSTSGRVGYNEQFF,TGCAGCGTTGATTCGACTAGCGGGAGGGTCGGCTACAATGAGCAGTTCTTC
TRBV2,-,TRBJ1-6,TRBD1,CASRGGQGAWNSPLHF,TGTGCCAGCAGGGGGGGACAGGGGGCTTGGAATTCACCCCTCCACTTT
TRBV6-2/TRBV6-3,-,TRBJ1-4,TRBD1,CASSWDRKLFF,TGTGCCAGCAGTTGGGACAGAAAACTGTTTTTT
TRBV18,few,TRBJ1-3,TRBD1,CASSEDRGPGNTIYF,TGTGCCAGCTCTGAGGACAGGGGGCCAGGAAACACCATATATTTT
TRBV4-1,-,TRBJ1-2,TRBD1,CASSQYRGRDYGYTF,TGCGCCAGCAGCCAGTACAGGGGGCGAGACTATGGCTACACCTTC
TRBV19,few,TRBJ1-6,TRBD1,CASSRGQGSPLHF,TGTGCCAGTAGTCGAGGACAGGGCTCACCCCTCCACTTT
TRBV7-2,many,TRBJ1-2,-,CASTGGGHGYTF,TGTGCCAGCACCGGGGGAGGGCACGGCTACACCTTC
TRBV14,once,TRBJ2-6,TRBD1,CASSPWTGGSSGANVLTF,TGTGCCAGCAGCCCTTGGACAGGTGGGAGTTCTGGGGCCAACGTCCTGACTTTC
TRBV30,-,TRBJ2-1,-,CAWSVPANPSSEQFF,TGTGCCTGGAGTGTACCAGCCAACCCCTCCTCTGAGCAGTTCTTC
TRBV2,-,TRBJ2-7,TRBD2,CASSGTSGTSYEQYF,TGTGCCAGCAGTGGGACTAGCGGGACCTCCTACGAGCAGTACTTC
TRBV9,-,TRBJ2-2,-,CASSVEPTGELFF,TGTGCCAGCAGCGTAGAGCCCACCGGGGAGCTGTTTTTT
TRBV4-1,-,TRBJ1-5,-,CASSQANASLHRENQPQHF,TGCGCCAGCAGCCAAGCCAATGCTTCGCTCCACAGGGAGAATCAGCCCCAGCATTTT
TRBV27,-,TRBJ2-1,-,CASREGAGTLIFF,TGTGCCAGCAGGGAAGGAGCCGGGACCCTAATATTCTTC
TRBV28,once,TRBJ2-7,-,CASSSSGSTYEQYF,TGTGCCAGCAGTTCATCCGGGTCCACCTACGAGCAGTACTTC
TRBV6-2/TRBV6-3,-,TRBJ2-6,-,CASSYSEGTGANVLTF,TGTGCCAGCAGTTACTCGGAGGGAACTGGGGCCAACGTCCTGACTTTC
TRBV27,-,TRBJ1-1,-,CASRLGVVTEAFF,TGTGCCAGCAGACTAGGGGTTGTCACTGAAGCTTTCTTT
TRBV24-1,-,TRBJ2-1,TRBD2,CATSDTSGRANEQFF,TGTGCCACCAGTGACACTAGCGGGAGGGCCAATGAGCAGTTCTTC